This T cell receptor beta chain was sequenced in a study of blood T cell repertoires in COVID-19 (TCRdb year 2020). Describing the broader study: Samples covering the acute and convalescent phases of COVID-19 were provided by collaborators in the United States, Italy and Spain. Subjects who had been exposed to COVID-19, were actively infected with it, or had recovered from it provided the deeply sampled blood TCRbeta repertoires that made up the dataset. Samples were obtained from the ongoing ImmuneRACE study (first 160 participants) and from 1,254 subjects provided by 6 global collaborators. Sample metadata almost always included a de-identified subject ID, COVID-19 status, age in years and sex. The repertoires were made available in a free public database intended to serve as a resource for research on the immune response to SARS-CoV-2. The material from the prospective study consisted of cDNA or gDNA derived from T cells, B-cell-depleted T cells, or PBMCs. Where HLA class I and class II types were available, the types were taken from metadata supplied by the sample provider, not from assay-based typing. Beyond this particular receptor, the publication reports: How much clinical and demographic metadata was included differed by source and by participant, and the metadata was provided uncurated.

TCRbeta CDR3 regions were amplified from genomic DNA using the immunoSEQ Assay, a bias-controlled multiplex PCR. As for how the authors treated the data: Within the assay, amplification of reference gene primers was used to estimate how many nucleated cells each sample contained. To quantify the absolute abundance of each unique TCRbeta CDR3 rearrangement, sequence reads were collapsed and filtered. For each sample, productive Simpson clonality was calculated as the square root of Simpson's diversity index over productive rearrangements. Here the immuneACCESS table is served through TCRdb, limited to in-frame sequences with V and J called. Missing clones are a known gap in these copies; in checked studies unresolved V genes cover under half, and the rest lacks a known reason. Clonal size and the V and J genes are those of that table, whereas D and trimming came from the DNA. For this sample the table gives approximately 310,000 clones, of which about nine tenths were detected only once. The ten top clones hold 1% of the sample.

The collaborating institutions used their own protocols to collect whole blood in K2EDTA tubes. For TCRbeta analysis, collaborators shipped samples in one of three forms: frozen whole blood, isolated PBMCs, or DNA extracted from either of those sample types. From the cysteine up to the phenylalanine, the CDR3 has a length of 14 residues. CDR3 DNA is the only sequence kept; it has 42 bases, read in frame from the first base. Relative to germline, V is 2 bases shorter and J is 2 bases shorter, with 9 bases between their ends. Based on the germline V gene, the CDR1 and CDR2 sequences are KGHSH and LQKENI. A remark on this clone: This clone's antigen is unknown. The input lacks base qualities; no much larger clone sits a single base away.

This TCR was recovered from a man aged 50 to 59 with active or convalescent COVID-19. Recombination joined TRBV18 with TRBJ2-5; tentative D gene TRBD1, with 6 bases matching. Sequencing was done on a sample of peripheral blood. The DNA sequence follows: TGTGCCAGCTCACCAATTCAGGGGCAAGAGACCCAGTACTTC. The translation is CASSPIQGQETQYF.